What follows describes a single T cell receptor (beta chain). The CDR3 spans 14 residues. V lost 5 bases and J 8 bases, leaving 15 bases between the germline ends. From germline, CDR1 is SGHTA and CDR2 FQGTGA. The data were produced by immunoSEQ multiplex PCR, yet TCRdb's version contains in-frame clones alone and is incomplete. The sample has around 150,000 clones, more than 75% seen once; the top ten hold 4.5% to 7.5%. Two consecutive negative NP/OP PCR tests, clearance, or resolved symptoms defined Cohort 3 recovery. The record originates from a study of blood T cell repertoires in COVID-19. Study summary: Samples came from the United States, Italy and Spain, spanning acute and convalescent COVID-19.

The source material was PBMCs or T cells enriched from blood (not recorded which). The chain carries TRBV7-3 and TRBJ2-2; D is possibly TRBD2 (6 bases). The sequence came from a man between 35 and 55 years old who had recovered from COVID-19. The CDR3 region has the DNA TGTGCCAGCAGCCGTACGCCGGAGGGGGGGGAGCTGTTTTTT. Translation: CASSRTPEGGELFF.